This T cell receptor (beta chain) is from a study of blood T cell repertoires in COVID-19. Overall study context: PBMCs, B-cell-depleted T cells, or T cells provided the cDNA or gDNA that made up the material.

CDR1 and CDR2 from the germline V gene are GTSNPN and SVGIG (reference sequence). This CDR3 spans 15 amino acids. Deletions cut 2 bases from V and 4 bases from J, with 15 bases between. How the authors handled the data: Researchers report that nucleated cell counts were estimated from reference gene primer amplification. TCRdb's table, derived via immunoSEQ multiplex PCR, lists solely in-frame clones and lacks some. V, J and clone size are taken as reported in that table, and D and trimming were inferred from the DNA itself. In the table there are roughly 290,000 clones, 70% to 90% of which are singletons. In terms of age and location, participants ranged from about 18 to 100 years and lived in 24 US areas. Participant-given clinical history determined each cohort assignment.

Material for sequencing was PBMCs or T cells enriched from blood (not recorded which). This sequence was found in a woman in her forties who had recovered from COVID-19. The J gene is TRBJ1-5, the V gene TRBV30; unclear D gene. CDR3 protein: CAWSKGLAGNQPQHF. CDR3 coding DNA: TGTGCCTGGAGTAAAGGTCTTGCGGGAAATCAGCCCCAGCATTTT.